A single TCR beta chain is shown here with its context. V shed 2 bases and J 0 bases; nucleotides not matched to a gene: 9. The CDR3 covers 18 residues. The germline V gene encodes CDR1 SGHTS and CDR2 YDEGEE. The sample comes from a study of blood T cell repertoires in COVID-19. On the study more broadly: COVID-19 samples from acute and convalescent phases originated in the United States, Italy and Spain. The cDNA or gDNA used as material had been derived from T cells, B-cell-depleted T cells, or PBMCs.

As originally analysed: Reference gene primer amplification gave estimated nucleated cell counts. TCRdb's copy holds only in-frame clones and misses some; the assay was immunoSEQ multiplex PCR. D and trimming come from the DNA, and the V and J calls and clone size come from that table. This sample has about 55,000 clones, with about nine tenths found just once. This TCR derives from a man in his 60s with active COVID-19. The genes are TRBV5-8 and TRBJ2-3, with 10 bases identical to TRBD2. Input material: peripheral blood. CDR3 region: CASSLGSSGSGSTDTQYF. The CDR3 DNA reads TGTGCCAGCAGCTTAGGGTCTAGCGGGAGCGGTAGCACAGATACGCAGTATTTT.